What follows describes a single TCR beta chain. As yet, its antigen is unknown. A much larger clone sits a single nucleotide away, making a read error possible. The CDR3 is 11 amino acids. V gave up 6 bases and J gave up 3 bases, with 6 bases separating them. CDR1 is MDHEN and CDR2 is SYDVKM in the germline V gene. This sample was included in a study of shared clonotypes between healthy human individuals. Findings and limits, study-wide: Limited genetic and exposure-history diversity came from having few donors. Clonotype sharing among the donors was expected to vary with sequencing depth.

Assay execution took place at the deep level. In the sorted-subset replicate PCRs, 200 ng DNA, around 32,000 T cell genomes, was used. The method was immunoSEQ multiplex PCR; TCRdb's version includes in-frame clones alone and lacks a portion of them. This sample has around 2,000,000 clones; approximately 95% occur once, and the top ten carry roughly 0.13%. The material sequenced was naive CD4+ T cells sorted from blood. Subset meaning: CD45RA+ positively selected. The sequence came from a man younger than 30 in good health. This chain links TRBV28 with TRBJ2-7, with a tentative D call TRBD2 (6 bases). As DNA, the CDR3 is TGTGCCAGCAGGGAGGGCTACGAGCAGTACTTC. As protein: CASREGYEQYF.